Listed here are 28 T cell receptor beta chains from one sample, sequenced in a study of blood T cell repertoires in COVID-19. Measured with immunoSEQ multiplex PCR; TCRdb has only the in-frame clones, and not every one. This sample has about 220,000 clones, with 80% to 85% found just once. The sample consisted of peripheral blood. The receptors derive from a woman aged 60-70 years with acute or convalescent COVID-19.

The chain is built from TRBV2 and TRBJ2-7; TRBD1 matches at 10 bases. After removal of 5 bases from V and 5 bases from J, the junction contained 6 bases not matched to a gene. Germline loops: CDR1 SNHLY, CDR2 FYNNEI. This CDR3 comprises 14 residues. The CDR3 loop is CASSSATGGNEQYF. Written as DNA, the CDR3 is TGTGCCAGCAGTTCCGCGACAGGGGGCAACGAGCAGTACTTC.

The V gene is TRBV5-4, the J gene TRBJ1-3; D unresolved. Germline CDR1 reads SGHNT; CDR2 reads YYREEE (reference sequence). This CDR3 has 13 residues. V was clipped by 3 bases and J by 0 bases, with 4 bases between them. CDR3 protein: CASSSVSGNTIYF. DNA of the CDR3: TGTGCCAGCAGCTCCGTCTCTGGAAACACCATATATTTT.

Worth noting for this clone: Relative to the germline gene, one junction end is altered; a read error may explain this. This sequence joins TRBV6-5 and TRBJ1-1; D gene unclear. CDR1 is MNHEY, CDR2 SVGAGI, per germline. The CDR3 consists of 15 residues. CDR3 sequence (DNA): TGTGCCAGCAGTTACGAGGCTCTTCTGAACACCGAAGCTTTCTTT. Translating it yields CASSYEALLNTEAFF.

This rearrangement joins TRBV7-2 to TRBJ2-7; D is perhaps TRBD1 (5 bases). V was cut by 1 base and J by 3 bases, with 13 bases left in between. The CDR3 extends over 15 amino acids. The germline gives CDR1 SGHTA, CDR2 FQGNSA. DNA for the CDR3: TGTGCCAGCAGCTTAGTTCCAGGGAACCACTACGAGCAGTACTTC. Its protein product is CASSLVPGNHYEQYF.

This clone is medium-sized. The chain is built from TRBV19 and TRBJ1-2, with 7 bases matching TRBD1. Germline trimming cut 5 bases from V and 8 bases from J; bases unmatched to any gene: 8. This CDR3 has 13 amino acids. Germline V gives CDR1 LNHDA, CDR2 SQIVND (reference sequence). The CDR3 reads CASSSSTGRGYTF. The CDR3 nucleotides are TGTGCCAGTAGTTCCTCGACAGGGAGAGGCTACACCTTC.

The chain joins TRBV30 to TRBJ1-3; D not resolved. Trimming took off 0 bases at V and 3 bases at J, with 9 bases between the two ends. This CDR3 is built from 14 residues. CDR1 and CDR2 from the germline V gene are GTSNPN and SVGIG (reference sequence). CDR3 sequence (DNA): TGTGCCTGGAGTGTATCCTCCCGTGGAAACACCATATATTTT. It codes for CAWSVSSRGNTIYF.

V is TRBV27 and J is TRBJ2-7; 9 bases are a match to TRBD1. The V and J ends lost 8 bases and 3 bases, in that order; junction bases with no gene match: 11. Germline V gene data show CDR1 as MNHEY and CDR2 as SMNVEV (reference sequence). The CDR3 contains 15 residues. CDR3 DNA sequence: TGTGCCAGCTGGGACAGGGAATCTAGCTTCTACGAGCAGTACTTC. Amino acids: CASWDRESSFYEQYF.

The CDR3 DNA follows: TGTGCCAGCTCACCGGGACAGGGGATACGGAATTCACCCCTCCACTTT. Translating it yields CASSPGQGIRNSPLHF. This chain connects TRBV18 to TRBJ1-6; 10 nucleotides line up with TRBD1. V trimming: 3 bases; J trimming: 7 bases; junction bases outside the gene matches: 6. The CDR3 is made up of 16 amino acids. Germline assignment: CDR1 KGHSH and CDR2 LQKENI.

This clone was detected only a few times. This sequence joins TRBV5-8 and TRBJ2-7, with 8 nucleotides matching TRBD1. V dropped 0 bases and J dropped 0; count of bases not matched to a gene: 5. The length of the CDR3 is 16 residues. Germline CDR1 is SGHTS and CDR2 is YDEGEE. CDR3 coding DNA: TGTGCCAGCAGCTTGGGATTTGGGACAGGCTCCTACGAGCAGTACTTC. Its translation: CASSLGFGTGSYEQYF.

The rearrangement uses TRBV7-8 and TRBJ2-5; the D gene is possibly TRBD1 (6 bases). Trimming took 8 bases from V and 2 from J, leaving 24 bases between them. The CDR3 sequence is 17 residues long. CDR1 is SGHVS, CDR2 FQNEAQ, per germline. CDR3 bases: TGTGCCAGCCAACTAACCCCGAGACAGGTTAAACAAGAGACCCAGTACTTC. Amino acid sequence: CASQLTPRQVKQETQYF.

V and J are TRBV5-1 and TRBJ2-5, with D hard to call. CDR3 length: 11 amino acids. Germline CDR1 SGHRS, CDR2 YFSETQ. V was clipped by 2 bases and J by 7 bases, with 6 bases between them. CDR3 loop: CASSFKRTQYF. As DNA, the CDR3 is TGCGCCAGCAGCTTCAAGAGGACCCAGTACTTC.

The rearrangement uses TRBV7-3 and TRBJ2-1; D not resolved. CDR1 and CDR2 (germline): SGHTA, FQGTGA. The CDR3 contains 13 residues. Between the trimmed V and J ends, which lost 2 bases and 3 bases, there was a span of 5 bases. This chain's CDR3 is CASSLFGYNEQFF. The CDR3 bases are TGTGCCAGCAGCTTATTCGGCTACAATGAGCAGTTCTTC. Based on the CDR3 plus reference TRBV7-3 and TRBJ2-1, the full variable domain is GAGVSQTPSNKVTEKGKYVELRCDPISGHTALYWYRQSLGQGPEFLIYFQGTGAADDSGLPNDRFFAVRPEGSVSTLKIQRTERGDSAVYLCASSLFGYNEQFFGPGTRLTVL.

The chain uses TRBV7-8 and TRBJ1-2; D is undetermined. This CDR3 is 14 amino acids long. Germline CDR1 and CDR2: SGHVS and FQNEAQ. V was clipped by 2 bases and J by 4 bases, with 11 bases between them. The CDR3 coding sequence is TGTGCCAGCAGCTTAAATCCAGGCCCCTATGGCTACACCTTC. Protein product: CASSLNPGPYGYTF. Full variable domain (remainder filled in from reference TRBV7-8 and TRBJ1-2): GAGVSQSPRYKVAKRGQDVALRCDPISGHVSLFWYQQALGQGPEFLTYFQNEAQLDKSGLPSDRFFAERPEGSVSTLKIQRTQQEDSAVYLCASSLNPGPYGYTFGSGTRLTVV.

The CDR3 loop reads CASSSPTSGGETQYF. The CDR3 bases are TGTGCCAGCAGCTCCCCGACTAGCGGGGGGGAGACCCAGTACTTC. The chain has TRBV6-6 and TRBJ2-5; 13 bases are shared with TRBD2. V dropped 6 bases and J dropped 5; count of bases not matched to a gene: 6. CDR1 is MNHNY and CDR2 is SVGAGI in the germline V gene (reference sequence). The CDR3 extends over 15 amino acids.

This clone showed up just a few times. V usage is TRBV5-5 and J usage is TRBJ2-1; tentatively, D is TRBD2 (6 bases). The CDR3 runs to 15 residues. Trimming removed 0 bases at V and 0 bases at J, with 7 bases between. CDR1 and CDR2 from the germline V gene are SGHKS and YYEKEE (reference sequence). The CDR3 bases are TGTGCCAGCAGCTTGGCTAGCGCCTCCTACAATGAGCAGTTCTTC. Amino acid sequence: CASSLASASYNEQFF.

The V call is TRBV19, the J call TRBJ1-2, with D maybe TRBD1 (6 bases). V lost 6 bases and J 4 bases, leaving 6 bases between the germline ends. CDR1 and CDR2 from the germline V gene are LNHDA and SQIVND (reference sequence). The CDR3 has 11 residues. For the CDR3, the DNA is TGTGCCAGTAGGGACAGCTATGGCTACACCTTC. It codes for CASRDSYGYTF.

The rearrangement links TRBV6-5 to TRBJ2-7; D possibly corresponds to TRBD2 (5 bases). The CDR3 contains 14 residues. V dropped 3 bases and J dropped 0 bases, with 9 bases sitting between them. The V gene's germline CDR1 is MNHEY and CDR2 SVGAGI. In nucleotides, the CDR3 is TGTGCCAGCAGTTATTCGGGGATCTCCTACGAGCAGTACTTC. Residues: CASSYSGISYEQYF.

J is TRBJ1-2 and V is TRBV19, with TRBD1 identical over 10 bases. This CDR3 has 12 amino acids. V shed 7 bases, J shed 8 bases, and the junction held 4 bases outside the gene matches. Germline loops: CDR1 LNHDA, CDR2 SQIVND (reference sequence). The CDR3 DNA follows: TGTGCCAGTACCGGGACAGGGGAAGGCTACACCTTC. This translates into CASTGTGEGYTF.

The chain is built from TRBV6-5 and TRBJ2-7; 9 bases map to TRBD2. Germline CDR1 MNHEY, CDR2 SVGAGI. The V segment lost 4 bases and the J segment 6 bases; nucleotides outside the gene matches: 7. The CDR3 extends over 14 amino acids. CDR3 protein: CASSFSGGLREQYF. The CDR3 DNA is TGTGCCAGCAGTTTTAGCGGGGGACTCCGCGAGCAGTACTTC.

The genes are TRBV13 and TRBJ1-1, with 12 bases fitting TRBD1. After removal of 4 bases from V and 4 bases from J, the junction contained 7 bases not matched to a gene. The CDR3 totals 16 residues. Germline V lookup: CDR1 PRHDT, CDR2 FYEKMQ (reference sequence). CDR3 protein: CASSSSGQGAGTEAFF. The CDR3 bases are TGTGCCAGCAGCTCCTCGGGACAGGGGGCGGGCACTGAAGCTTTCTTT.

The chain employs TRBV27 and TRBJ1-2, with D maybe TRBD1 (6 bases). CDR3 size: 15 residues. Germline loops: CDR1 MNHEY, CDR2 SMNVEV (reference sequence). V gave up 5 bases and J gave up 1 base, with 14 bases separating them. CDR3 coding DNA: TGTGCCAGCAGTCCCCTCGGGGGGCATAACTATGGCTACACCTTC. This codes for CASSPLGGHNYGYTF.

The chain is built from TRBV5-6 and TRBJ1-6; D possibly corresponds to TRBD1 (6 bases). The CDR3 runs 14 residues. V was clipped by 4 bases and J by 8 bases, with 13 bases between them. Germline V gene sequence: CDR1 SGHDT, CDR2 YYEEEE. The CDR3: CASSATTGYSPLHF. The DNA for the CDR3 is TGTGCCAGCAGCGCGACGACAGGCTATTCACCCCTCCACTTT.

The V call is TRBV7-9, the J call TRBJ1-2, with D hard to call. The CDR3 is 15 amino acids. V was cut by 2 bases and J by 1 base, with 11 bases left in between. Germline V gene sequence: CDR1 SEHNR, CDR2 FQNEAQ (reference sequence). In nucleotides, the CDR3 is TGTGCCAGCAGCTTATTAGCGAGAAGTAACTATGGCTACACCTTC. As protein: CASSLLARSNYGYTF.

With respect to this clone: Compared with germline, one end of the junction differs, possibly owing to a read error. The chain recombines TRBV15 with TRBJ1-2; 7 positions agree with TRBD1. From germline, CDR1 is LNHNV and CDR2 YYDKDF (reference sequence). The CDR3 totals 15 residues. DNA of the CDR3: TGTGCCACCAGCAGACGTACCGGGACAGACCATCTTGGGAACTTC. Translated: CATSRRTGTDHLGNF.

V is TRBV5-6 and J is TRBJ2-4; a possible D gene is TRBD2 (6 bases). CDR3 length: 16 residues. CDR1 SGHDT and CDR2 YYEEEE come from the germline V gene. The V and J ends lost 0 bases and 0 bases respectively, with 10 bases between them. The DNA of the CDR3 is TGTGCCAGCAGCTTGGGCGGGACCCTAGCCAAAAACATTCAGTACTTC. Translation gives CASSLGGTLAKNIQYF. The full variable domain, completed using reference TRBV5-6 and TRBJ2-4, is DAGVTQSPTHLIKTRGQQVTLRCSPKSGHDTVSWYQQALGQGPQFIFQYYEEEERQRGNFPDRFSGHQFPNYSSELNVNALLLGDSALYLCASSLGGTLAKNIQYFGAGTRLSVL.

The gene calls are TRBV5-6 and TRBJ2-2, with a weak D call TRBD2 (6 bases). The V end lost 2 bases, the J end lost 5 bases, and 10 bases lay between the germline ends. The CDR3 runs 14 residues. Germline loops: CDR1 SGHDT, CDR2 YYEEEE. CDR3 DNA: TGTGCCAGCAGCTTAGGCGGGGTTACCGGGGAGCTGTTTTTT. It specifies CASSLGGVTGELFF.

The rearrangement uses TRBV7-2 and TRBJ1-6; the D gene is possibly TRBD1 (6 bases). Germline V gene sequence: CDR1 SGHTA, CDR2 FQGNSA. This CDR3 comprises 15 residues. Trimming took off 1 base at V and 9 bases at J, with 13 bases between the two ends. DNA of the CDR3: TGTGCCAGCAGCTTAGACAGCCAGGGGCGTTCACCCCTCCACTTT. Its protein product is CASSLDSQGRSPLHF.

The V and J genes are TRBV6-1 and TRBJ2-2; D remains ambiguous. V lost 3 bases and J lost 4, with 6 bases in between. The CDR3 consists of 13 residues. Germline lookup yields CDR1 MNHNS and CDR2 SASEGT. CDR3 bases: TGTGCCAGCAGTGATTCATTCACCGGGGAGCTGTTTTTT. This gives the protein CASSDSFTGELFF.